This T cell receptor (beta chain) was identified in a study of response to subunit inactivated influenza vaccine. Each CDR3 protein gets one entry after TCRdb re-called the RT-PCR reads with MiXCR. This table holds 860,000 or so distinct CDR3 sequences, 21% found once. There are 14 residues in the CDR3. From germline, CDR1 is MDHEN and CDR2 SYDVKM. V was trimmed by 2 bases and J by 2 bases, leaving 10 bases between them. This clonotype was seen only a few times. The chain carries TRBV28 and TRBJ2-7, with no clear D. The source of this sequence is a man aged 50 to 60 who received an inactivated influenza vaccine. Sequences were derived from PBMCs from blood, sampled around 5 days after vaccination. In DNA, the CDR3 is TGTGCCAGCAGTTTAAAGGGTCCGACCTACGAGCAGTACTTC. Its protein product is CASSLKGPTYEQYF.